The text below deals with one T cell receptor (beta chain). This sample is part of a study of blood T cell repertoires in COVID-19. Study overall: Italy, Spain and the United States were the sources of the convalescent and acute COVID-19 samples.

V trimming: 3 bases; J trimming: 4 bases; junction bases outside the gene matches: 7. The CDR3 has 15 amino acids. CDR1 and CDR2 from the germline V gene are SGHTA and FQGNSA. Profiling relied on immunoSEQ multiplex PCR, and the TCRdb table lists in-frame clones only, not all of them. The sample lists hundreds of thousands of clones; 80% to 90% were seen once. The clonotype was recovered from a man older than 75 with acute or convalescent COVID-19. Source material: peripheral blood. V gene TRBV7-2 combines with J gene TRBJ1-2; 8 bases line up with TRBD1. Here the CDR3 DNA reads TGTGCCAGCAGCTTCGGGACAGGAATTTCCTATGGCTACACCTTC. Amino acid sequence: CASSFGTGISYGYTF.